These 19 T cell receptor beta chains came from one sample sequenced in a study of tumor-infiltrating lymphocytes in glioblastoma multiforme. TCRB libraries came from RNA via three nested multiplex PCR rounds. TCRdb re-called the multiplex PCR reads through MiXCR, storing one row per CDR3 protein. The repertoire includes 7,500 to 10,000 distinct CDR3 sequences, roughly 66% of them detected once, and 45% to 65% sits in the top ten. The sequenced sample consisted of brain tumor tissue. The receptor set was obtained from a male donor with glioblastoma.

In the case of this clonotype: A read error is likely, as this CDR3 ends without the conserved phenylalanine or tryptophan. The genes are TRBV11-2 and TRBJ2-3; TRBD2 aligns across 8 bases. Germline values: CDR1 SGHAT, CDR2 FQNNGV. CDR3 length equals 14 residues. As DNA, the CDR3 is TGTGTCAGCAGTATTCTAGCGGGTGAAGATACGCAGTATTAT. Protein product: CVSSILAGEDTQYY.

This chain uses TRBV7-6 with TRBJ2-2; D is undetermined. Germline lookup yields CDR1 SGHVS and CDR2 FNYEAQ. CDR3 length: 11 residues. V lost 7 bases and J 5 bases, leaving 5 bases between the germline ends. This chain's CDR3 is CASKQTGELFF. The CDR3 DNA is TGTGCCAGCAAACAAACCGGGGAGCTGTTTTTT.

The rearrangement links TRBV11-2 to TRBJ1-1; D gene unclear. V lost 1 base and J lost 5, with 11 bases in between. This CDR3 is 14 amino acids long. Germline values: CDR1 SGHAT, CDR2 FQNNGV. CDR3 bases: TGTGCCAGCAGCTTAGGTCAGTTAGAGACTGAAGCTTTCTTT. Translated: CASSLGQLETEAFF.

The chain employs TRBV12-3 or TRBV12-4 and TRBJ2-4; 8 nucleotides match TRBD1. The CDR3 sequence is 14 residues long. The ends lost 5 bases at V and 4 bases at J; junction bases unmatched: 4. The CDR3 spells CASSVGQAKNIQYF. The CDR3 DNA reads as TGTGCCAGCAGTGTGGGACAGGCTAAAAACATTCAGTACTTC.

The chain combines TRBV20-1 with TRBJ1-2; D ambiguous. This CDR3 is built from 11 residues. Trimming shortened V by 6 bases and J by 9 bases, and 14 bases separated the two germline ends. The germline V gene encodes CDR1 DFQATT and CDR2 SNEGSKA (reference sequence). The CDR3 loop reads CSAGAGYRYTF. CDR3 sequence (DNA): TGCAGTGCCGGAGCCGGATATCGCTACACCTTC.

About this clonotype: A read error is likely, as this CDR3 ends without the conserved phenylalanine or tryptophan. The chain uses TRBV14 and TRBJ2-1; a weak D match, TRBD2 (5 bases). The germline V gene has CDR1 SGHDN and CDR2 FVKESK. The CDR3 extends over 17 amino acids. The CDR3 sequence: CASSQDTRLASFNEQFL. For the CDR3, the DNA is TGTGCCAGTAGCCAAGATACTCGGCTAGCATCTTTTAATGAGCAGTTCTTA.

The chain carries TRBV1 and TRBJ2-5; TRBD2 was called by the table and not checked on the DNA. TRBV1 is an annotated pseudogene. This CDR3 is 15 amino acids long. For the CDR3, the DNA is TGCACCAGAATAGCGGGAGGCGAGGGAGAAGAGACCCAGTACTTC. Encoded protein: CTRIAGGEGEETQYF.

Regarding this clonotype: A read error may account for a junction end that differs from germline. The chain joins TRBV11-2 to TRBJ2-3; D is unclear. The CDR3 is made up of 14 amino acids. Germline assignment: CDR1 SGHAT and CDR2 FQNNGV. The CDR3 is CASSPDGRTDTLYF. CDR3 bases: TGTGCCAGCAGCCCAGATGGTAGAACAGATACGCTGTATTTC. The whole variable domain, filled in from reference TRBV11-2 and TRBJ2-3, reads EAGVAQSPRYKIIEKRQSVAFWCNPISGHATLYWYQQILGQGPKLLIQFQNNGVVDDSQLPKDRFSAERLKGVDSTLKIQPAKLEDSAVYLCASSPDGRTDTLYFGPGTRLTVL.

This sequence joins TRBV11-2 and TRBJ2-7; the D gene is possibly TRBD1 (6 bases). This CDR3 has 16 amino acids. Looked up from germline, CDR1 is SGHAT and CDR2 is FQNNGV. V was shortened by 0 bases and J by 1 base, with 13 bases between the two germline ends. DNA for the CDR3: TGTGCCAGCAGCTTAGATTTCGTGCAGGGGTCCTACGAGCAGTACTTC. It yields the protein CASSLDFVQGSYEQYF.

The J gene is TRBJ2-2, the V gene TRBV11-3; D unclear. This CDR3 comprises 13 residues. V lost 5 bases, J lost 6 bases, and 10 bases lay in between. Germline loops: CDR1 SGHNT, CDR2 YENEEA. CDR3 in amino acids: CASSPGDAGELFF. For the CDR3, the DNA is TGTGCCAGCAGCCCCGGAGACGCCGGGGAGCTGTTTTTT. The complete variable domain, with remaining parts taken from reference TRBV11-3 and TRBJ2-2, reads EAGVVQSPRYKIIEKKQPVAFWCNPISGHNTLYWYLQNLGQGPELLIRYENEEAVDDSQLPKDRFSAERLKGVDSTLKIQPAELGDSAVYLCASSPGDAGELFFGEGSRLTVL.

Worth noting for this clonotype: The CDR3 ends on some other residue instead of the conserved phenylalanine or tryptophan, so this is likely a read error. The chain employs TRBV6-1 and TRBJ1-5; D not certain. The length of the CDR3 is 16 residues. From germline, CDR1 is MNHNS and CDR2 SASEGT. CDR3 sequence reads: CAGSDETSYSNQPQHL. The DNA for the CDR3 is TGTGCCGGCAGTGACGAGACATCCTATAGCAATCAGCCCCAGCATTTG.

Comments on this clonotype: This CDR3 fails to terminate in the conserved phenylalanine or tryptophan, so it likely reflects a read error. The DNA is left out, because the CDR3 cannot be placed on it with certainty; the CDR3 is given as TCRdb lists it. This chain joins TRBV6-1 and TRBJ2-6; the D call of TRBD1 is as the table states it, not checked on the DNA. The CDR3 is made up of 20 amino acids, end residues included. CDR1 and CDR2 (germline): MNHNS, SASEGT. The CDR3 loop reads CARFYDPFFGANSGANVLIL.

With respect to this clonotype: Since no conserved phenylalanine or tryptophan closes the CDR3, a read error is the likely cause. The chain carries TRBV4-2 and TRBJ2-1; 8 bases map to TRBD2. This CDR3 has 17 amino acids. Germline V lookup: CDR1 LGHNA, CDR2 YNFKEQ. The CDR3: CAGSHPGLGNGDNEQFI. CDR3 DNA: TGTGCCGGCAGCCACCCGGGACTAGGTAATGGAGACAATGAGCAGTTCATC.

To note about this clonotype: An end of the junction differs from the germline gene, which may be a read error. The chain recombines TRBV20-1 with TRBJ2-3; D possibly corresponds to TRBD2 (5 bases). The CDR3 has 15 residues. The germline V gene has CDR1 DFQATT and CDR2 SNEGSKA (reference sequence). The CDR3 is CSARDGSSPGDTQYF. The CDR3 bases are TGCAGTGCTCGAGATGGATCTAGCCCGGGCGATACGCAGTATTTT.

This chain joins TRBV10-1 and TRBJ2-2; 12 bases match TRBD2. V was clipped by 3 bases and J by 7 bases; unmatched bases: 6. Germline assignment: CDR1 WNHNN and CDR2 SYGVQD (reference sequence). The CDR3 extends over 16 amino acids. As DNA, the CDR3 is TGCGCCAGCAGTGAAGTGGCTAGCGGGAGGGACGGGGAGCTGTTTTTT. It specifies CASSEVASGRDGELFF.

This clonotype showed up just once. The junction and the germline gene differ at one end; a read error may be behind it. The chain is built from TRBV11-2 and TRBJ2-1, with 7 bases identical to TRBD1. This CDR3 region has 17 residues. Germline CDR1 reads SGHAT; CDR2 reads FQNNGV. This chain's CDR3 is CTSSLAIRGPSRNEQFF. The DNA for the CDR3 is TGTACCAGCAGCTTAGCAATAAGGGGGCCTTCGCGTAATGAGCAGTTCTTC.

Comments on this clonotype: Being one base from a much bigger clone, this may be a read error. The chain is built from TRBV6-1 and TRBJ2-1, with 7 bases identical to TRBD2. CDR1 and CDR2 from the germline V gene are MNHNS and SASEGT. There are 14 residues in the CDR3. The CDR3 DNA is TGTGCCAGCAGAAGCGGGGACTCCTACATTGAGCAGTTCTTC. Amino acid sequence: CASRSGDSYIEQFF.

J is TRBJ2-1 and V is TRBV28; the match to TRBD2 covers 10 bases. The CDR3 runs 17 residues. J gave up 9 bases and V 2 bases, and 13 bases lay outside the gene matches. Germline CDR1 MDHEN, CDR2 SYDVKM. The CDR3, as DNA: TGTGCCAGCAGTTTAGACATCGCAGCGGGAGGGAACAGTGAGCAGTTCTTC. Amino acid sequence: CASSLDIAAGGNSEQFF.

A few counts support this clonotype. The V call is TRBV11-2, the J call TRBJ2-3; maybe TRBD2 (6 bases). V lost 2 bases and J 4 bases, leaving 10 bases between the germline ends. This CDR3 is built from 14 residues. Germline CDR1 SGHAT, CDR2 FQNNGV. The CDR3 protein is CASSLSGFPDTQYF. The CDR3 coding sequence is TGTGCCAGCAGCTTAAGCGGGTTCCCAGATACGCAGTATTTT.